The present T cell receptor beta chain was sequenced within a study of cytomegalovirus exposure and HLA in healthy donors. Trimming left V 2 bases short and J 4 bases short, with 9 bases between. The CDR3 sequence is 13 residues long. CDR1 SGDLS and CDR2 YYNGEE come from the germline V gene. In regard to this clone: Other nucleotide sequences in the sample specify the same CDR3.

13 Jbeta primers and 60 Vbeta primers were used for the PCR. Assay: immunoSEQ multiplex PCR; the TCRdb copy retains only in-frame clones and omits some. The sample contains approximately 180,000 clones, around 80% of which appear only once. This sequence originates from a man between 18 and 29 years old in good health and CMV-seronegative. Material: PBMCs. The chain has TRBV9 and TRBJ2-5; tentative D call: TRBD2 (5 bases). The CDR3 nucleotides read TGTGCCAGCAGCGTTGGAGGTTTAGAGACCCAGTACTTC. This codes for CASSVGGLETQYF.